The sequence of this TCR beta chain was determined in a study of control samples from healthy donors and cancer patients. Generated by immunoSEQ multiplex PCR, the TCRdb table keeps only in-frame clones and is missing some. The data hold fewer than 200,000 clones, with roughly 92% observed a single time. V was shortened by 0 bases and J by 4 bases, with 10 bases between the two germline ends. Germline loops: CDR1 LGHNA, CDR2 YSLEER. The CDR3 has 15 amino acids. The sequencing input was blood. The sequence came from a man aged 25 to 40 in good health. The chain recombines TRBV4-3 with TRBJ1-3; possible D gene TRBD1, 6 bases. This CDR3 is CASSQDPGTGNTIYF. CDR3 bases: TGCGCCAGCAGCCAAGATCCAGGGACAGGAAACACCATATATTTT.